This T cell receptor (beta chain) was captured in a study of vaccination and CD4 T cells after COVID-19 (dated by TCRdb to between 2021 and 2022). Some background on the complete study: Convalescent patients had a positive SARS-CoV-2 result on nasal swab PCR, and of these patients, fewer than ten had mild disease and one had severe disease. As controls, cultures received a CEFX viral epitope pool (the positive control), an HIV-1 Nef peptide pool (the negative control), or no peptide at all. Post-vaccine blood samples were obtained a median of around 67 days after the second vaccine dose, with a range of roughly 12 to 250 days. Participants received two doses of either the Pfizer-BioNTech BNT162b2 vaccine (n=8) or the Moderna mRNA-1273 vaccine (n=2). The cultures were stimulated with overlapping spike peptide pools from SARS-CoV-2 and from the common cold coronaviruses HCoV-NL63, HCoV-OC43 and HCoV-229E. In around 9 COVID-19 convalescent patients and a handful of infection-naive healthy vaccine recipients, researchers compared the spike-specific CD4+ TCR repertoire from before mRNA vaccination with the repertoire from after. The convalescent cohort comprised six males and four females, including two Hispanic individuals, seven Caucasians, two Asians and one multiracial person. Post-COVID blood samples from convalescent patients were collected a median of about 100 days after diagnosis, with a range of 35 to 161 days.

Results the study describes overall, beyond this receptor: Relatively few convalescent patients were included in the study, and early timepoints after natural infection were not analyzed. Nearly all vaccine-specific clones in convalescent patients (304 of 307) were mono-reactive for SARS-CoV-2 spike rather than cross-reactive with common cold coronaviruses. The median number of SARS-CoV-2-reactive clonotypes rose from 20 to 25 after infection to roughly 38 after vaccination, but the change was not significant. Among convalescent patients, a median about 90% of the SARS-CoV-2-reactive clones seen after vaccination appeared only after vaccination, which suggests priming specific to the vaccine.

Notes on this clonotype: Its antigen remains unidentified. No base quality values were provided; no much bigger clone lies one nucleotide off.

The library was generated by PCR. DNA from cultured CD4+ T cells underwent TCR sequencing with the Oncomine TCR Beta short-read assay at the Johns Hopkins FTIC core. The QIAamp micro DNA kit was used to extract genomic DNA from the cultured CD4+ T cells. Oncomine TCR Beta libraries made from cultured CD4+ T cells were pooled using unique dual indexes and sequenced on an Illumina iSeq 100. Under the source paper's analysis protocol: Non-productive sequences were removed, and CDR3s not starting with C, not ending with F or W, or shorter than 7 amino acids were discarded. Antigen-specific clonotypes were identified with the MANAFEST web application by comparing peptide-stimulated wells with reference and other culture wells. An FDR below 0.05, an odds ratio above 5, and a productive frequency above 0.1% in at least two of three replicate wells were required for clones to be considered positive. A clonotype counted as cross-reactive if it showed significant expansion both in the SARS-CoV-2 spike wells and in at least one common cold coronavirus spike condition. Levenshtein distances (stringdist) and unrooted phylogenetic trees (ape) in R version 3.6.1 were used to assess CDR3 homology. TCRdb reprocessing: public reads trimmed at Q25 with fastp, clones called with MiXCR, in-frame beta chains kept. A single entry per CDR3 protein holds the most common genes and DNA from its merged rows. The V and J calls were determined by TCRdb, not by the authors. For this sample there are over 10,000 distinct CDR3 sequences; roughly 56% appear just once. Around 17% of the sample lies in the top ten.

The meaning of the sample's treatment or condition label: roughly 10-day PBMC culture with coronavirus spike peptide pools or control peptides (ViraFEST assay). The study used the ViraFEST assay, which expanded antigen-specific T cells with peptide pools and then identified expanded clonotypes by TCR sequencing. The convalescent patients' positive SARS-CoV-2 PCR tests fell between March and December 2020, which was before the Alpha, Beta and Delta variants emerged in the United States. About 2 million PBMCs per well were cultured in IMDM with roughly 5.2% human AB serum and 8 to 10 IU/ml IL-2, plus 10 ug/ml peptide pools. On days 3 and 7, half of the culture medium was replaced with fresh IL-2-containing medium. CD4+ T cells were isolated after roughly 10 days of culture through negative selection using the EasySep CD4+ T cell isolation kit. Ficoll-Paque Plus gradient centrifugation was used to isolate PBMCs from whole blood, and the isolated PBMCs were then either used fresh or cryopreserved at -140C. Culture conditions were generally each tested in triplicate wells.

V is shortened by 2 bases, J by 2 bases, and the region joining them spans 11 bases. The CDR3 goes from the cysteine to the phenylalanine over 14 residues. Solely the CDR3 DNA is kept, with 42 bases framed from the first base. CDR1 SGHRS and CDR2 YFSETQ are derived from the germline V gene. The receptor comes from a human donor who had recovered from COVID-19. Rearrangement joined TRBV5-1 to TRBJ2-7; the D match is possibly TRBD1 or TRBD2, with 5 bases aligned in each. The source material was CD4+ T cells from blood, cultured in vitro. The base sequence is TGCGCCAGCAGCTTAACCGGGACCACCTACGAGCAGTACTTC. It translates to CASSLTGTTYEQYF. The full variable domain, with segments outside the CDR3 supplied by the reference TRBV5-1 and TRBJ2-7 proteins, appears as KAGVTQTPRYLIKTRGQQVTLSCSPISGHRSVSWYQQTPGQGLQFLFEYFSETQRNKGNFPGRFSGRQFSNSRSEMNVSTLELGDSALYLCASSLTGTTYEQYFGPGTRLTVT.